This passage covers 15 T cell receptor beta chains from one sample sequenced in a study of graft-versus-host responses after intestinal transplantation. Which antigens these TCRs recognize remains unknown. Using immunoSEQ multiplex PCR, the repertoire was profiled, and TCRdb retains in-frame clones only, with some absent. In the table there are about 130,000 clones, over 85% of which are singletons. The specimen comprised unstimulated CD4+ T cells sorted from spleen or lymph node cells, sampled before intestinal transplant. The receptors come from a human donor who received an intestinal transplant.

Written as DNA, the CDR3 is TGTGCCAGCAGCTTAGAAGCAGATACGCAGTATTTT. The encoded protein is CASSLEADTQYF. J is TRBJ2-3 and V is TRBV5-4; D remains ambiguous. CDR3 size: 12 residues. Germline V gene sequence: CDR1 SGHNT, CDR2 YYREEE (reference sequence). V lost 2 bases, J lost 4 bases, and 5 bases lay in between.

The chain recombines TRBV19 with TRBJ1-6, with D possibly being TRBD1 (5 bases). The CDR3 runs 15 residues. CDR1 is LNHDA, CDR2 SQIVND, per germline (reference sequence). V was trimmed by 3 bases and J by 11 bases, leaving 17 bases between them. In DNA form, the CDR3 reads TGTGCCAGTAGTATCGGTTGGCAAAGGACAACACCCCTCCACTTT. Protein: CASSIGWQRTTPLHF.

The genes are TRBV2 and TRBJ1-6; 9 bases match TRBD1. The length of the CDR3 is 14 residues. Germline values: CDR1 SNHLY, CDR2 FYNNEI. V lost 7 bases, J lost 9 bases, and 7 bases stayed unmatched. CDR3 region: CASTSGTGISPLHF. The CDR3 coding sequence is TGTGCCAGCACCTCCGGGACAGGGATTTCACCCCTCCACTTT.

This clone occurred a few times. This chain links TRBV30 with TRBJ1-2; possible D gene TRBD1, 5 bases. Germline lookup yields CDR1 GTSNPN and CDR2 SVGIG (reference sequence). Deletions cut 0 bases from V and 5 bases from J, with 7 bases between. CDR3 length: 12 residues. CDR3 sequence (DNA): TGTGCCTGGAGTGTAGGGGAGTATGGCTACACCTTC. As protein: CAWSVGEYGYTF.

The CDR3 loop reads CASSVGTGGANVLTF. The CDR3 DNA reads TGTGCCAGCAGCGTAGGGACAGGAGGGGCCAACGTCCTGACTTTC. The V call is TRBV9, the J call TRBJ2-6, with 7 bases matching TRBD1. The germline V gene encodes CDR1 SGDLS and CDR2 YYNGEE. J lost 4 bases, V lost 0 bases, and 1 base had no gene match. The CDR3 is 15 amino acids.

The chain has TRBV7-9 and TRBJ2-5, with 10 bases identical to TRBD2. This CDR3 comprises 15 residues. After removal of 7 bases from V and 5 bases from J, the junction contained 10 bases not matched to a gene. From germline, CDR1 is SEHNR and CDR2 FQNEAQ (reference sequence). CDR3 coding DNA: TGTGCCAGCAACCAAATAGCGGGGGGCCGTGAGACCCAGTACTTC. Translation gives CASNQIAGGRETQYF.

CDR3 in DNA: TGTGCCATCAGTGAGTCAAACACCATATATTTT. It encodes CAISESNTIYF. The chain joins TRBV10-3 to TRBJ1-3; no reliable D call. The CDR3 totals 11 residues. The V end lost 0 bases, the J end lost 6 bases, and 0 bases lay between the germline ends. CDR1 is ENHRY and CDR2 is SYGVKD in the germline V gene.

The CDR3 nucleotides are TGCGCCAGCAGCCAAGACCCTATACCAGACAGGGGGCGAGCGGGGCGACCCTACGAGCAGTACTTC. Translated, it gives CASSQDPIPDRGRAGRPYEQYF. V is TRBV4-1 and J is TRBJ2-7; TRBD1 aligns across 10 bases. V lost 0 bases to trimming and J lost 2 bases; unmatched junction nucleotides: 22. This CDR3 region has 22 residues. Per the germline V gene, CDR1 is MGHRA and CDR2 is YSYEKL.

The chain recombines TRBV11-3 with TRBJ2-1, with 9 bases lining up with TRBD2. The CDR3 spans 15 residues. V shed 4 bases and J 0 bases; nucleotides not matched to a gene: 1. Looked up from germline, CDR1 is SGHNT and CDR2 is YENEEA. CDR3 bases: TGTGCCAGCAGCTCGACTAGCGGCTCCTACAATGAGCAGTTCTTC. Protein: CASSSTSGSYNEQFF.

The chain joins TRBV6-1 to TRBJ2-7; D unclear. The CDR3 is 12 amino acids. Trimming took off 4 bases at V and 3 bases at J, with 7 bases between the two ends. CDR1 is MNHNS and CDR2 is SASEGT in the germline V gene. CDR3 in amino acids: CASSVGDYEQYF. CDR3 in DNA: TGTGCCAGCAGTGTTGGCGACTACGAGCAGTACTTC.

This CDR3 is CASSFHNANTGELFF. The CDR3 coding sequence is TGTGCCAGCAGCTTTCACAACGCGAACACCGGGGAGCTGTTTTTT. The chain employs TRBV11-2 and TRBJ2-2; D gene uncertain. CDR1 and CDR2 (germline): SGHAT, FQNNGV. The length of the CDR3 is 15 residues. With 3 bases removed from V and 0 bases from J, the gap between germline ends came to 8 bases.

CDR3 nucleotides: TGTGCCAGCTCTACAGGGACCGGCAGTGGCTACACCTTC. This encodes CASSTGTGSGYTF. The rearrangement joins TRBV18 to TRBJ1-2; tentatively, D is TRBD1 (6 bases). The CDR3 sequence is 13 residues long. Trimming removed 6 bases from V and 7 bases from J, with 15 bases in between. Germline-derived CDR1 and CDR2 are KGHSH and LQKENI.

Comment on this clone: The same CDR3 is also encoded by other DNA sequences in this sample. The chain links TRBV5-1 to TRBJ2-7, with a weak D call TRBD2 (7 bases). Germline-derived CDR1 and CDR2 are SGHRS and YFSETQ. V was pared by 0 bases and J by 5 bases, with 21 bases between. The CDR3 length is 17 residues. CDR3 loop: CASSLASGGSPRNEQYF. The CDR3 nucleotides read TGCGCCAGCAGCTTGGCCTCGGGGGGCTCGCCGCGGAACGAGCAGTACTTC.

V and J are TRBV6-5 and TRBJ1-6; tentatively, D is TRBD1 (6 bases). Germline V gives CDR1 MNHEY, CDR2 SVGAGI. V shed 2 bases and J shed 8 bases, with 13 bases lying between them. The CDR3 contains 15 residues. This CDR3 reads CASSYKGQSDSPLHF. The CDR3 DNA follows: TGTGCCAGCAGTTACAAAGGACAGTCGGATTCACCCCTCCACTTT.

This chain links TRBV4-2 with TRBJ2-5; 15 bases map to TRBD2. Germline CDR1 is LGHNA and CDR2 is YNFKEQ. This CDR3 contains 19 residues. The ends lost 1 base at V and 1 base at J; junction bases unmatched: 7. The CDR3 DNA reads as TGTGCCAGCAGCCAAGTCCCGGGACTAGCGGGGGGCCCCCAAGAGACCCAGTACTTC. Protein sequence: CASSQVPGLAGGPQETQYF.